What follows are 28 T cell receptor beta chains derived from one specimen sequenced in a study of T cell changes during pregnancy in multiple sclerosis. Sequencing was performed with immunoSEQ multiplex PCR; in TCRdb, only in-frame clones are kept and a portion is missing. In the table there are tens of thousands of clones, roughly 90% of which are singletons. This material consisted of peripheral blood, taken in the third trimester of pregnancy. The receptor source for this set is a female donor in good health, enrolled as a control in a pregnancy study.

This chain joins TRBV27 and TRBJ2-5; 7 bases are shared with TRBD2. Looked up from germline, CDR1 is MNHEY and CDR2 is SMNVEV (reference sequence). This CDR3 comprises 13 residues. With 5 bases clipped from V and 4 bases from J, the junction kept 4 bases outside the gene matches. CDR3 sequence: CASSAGRSETQYF. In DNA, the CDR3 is TGTGCCAGCAGTGCCGGGAGGTCAGAGACCCAGTACTTC.

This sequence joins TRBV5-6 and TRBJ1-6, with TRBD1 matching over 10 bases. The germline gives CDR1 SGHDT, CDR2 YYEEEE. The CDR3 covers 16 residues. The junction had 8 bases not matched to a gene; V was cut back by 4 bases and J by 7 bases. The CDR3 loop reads CASSPGTGDGNSPLHF. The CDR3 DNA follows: TGTGCCAGCAGCCCTGGGACAGGGGATGGCAATTCACCCCTCCACTTT.

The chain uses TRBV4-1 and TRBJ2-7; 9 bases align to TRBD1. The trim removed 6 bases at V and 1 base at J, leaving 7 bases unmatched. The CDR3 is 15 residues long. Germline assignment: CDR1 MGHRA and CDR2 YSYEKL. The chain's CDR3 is CASRRTGTGSYEQYF. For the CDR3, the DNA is TGCGCCAGCAGGAGGACCGGGACAGGGTCCTACGAGCAGTACTTC.

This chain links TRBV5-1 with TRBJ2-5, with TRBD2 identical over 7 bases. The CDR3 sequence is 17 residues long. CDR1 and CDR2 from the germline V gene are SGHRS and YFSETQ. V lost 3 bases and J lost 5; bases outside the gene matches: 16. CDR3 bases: TGCGCCAGCAGCTCGGGCCTCGTGGTACTAGCGTCGGAGACCCAGTACTTC. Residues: CASSSGLVVLASETQYF.

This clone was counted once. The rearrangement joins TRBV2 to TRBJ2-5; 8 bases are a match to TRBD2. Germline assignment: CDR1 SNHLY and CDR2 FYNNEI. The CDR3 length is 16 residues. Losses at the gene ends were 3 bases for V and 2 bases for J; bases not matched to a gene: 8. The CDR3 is CASSDAAAGAQETQYF. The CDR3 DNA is TGTGCCAGCAGTGATGCGGCAGCGGGAGCTCAAGAGACCCAGTACTTC. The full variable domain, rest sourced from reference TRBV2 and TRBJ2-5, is EPEVTQTPSHQVTQMGQEVILRCVPISNHLYFYWYRQILGQKVEFLVSFYNNEISEKSEIFDDQFSVERPDGSNFTLKIRSTKLEDSAMYFCASSDAAAGAQETQYFGPGTRLLVL.

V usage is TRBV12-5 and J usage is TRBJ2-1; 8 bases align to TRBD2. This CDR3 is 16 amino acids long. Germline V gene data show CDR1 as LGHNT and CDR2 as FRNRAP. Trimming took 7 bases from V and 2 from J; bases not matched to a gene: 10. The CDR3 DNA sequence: TGTGCTAGTGTTACCGACGGGAGGGGCCCCTACAATGAGCAGTTCTTC. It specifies CASVTDGRGPYNEQFF. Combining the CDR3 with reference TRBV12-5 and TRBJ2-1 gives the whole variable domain DARVTQTPRHKVTEMGQEVTMRCQPILGHNTVFWYRQTMMQGLELLAYFRNRAPLDDSGMPKDRFSAEMPDATLATLKIQPSEPRDSAVYFCASVTDGRGPYNEQFFGPGTRLTVL.

CDR3 in amino acids: CASSPWDSSPTGELFF. As DNA, the CDR3 is TGCGCCAGCAGCCCCTGGGACTCAAGCCCCACCGGGGAGCTGTTTTTT. The chain uses TRBV4-1 and TRBJ2-2; TRBD2 might be the D (6 bases). This CDR3 region has 16 residues. Germline CDR1 MGHRA, CDR2 YSYEKL. Trimming cost V 4 bases and J 4 bases, with 16 bases left between them.

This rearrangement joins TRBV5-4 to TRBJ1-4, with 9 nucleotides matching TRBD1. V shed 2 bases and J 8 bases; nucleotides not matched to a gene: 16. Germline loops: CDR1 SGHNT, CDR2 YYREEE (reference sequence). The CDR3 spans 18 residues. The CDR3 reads CASSLDPGQGLFAEKLFF. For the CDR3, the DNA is TGTGCCAGCAGCTTAGACCCGGGACAGGGACTCTTCGCCGAAAAACTGTTTTTT.

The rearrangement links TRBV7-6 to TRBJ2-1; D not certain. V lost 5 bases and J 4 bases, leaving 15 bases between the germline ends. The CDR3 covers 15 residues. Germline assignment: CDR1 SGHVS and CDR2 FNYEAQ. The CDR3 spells CASSPSERPYNEQFF. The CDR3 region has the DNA TGTGCCAGCAGCCCCTCGGAGAGACCGTACAATGAGCAGTTCTTC.

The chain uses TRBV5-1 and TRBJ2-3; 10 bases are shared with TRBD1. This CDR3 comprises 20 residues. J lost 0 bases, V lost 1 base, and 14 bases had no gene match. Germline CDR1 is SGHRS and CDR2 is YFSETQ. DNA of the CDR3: TGCGCCAGCAGCTTGATGGATTGGGACAGGGGCCTCACTAGCACAGATACGCAGTATTTT. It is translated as CASSLMDWDRGLTSTDTQYF.

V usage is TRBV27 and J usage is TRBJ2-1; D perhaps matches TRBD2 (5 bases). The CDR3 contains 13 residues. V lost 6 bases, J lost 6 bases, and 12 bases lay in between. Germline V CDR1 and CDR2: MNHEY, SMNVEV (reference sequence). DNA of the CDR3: TGTGCCAGCAGGACCCCTAGCACCAATGAGCAGTTCTTC. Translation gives CASRTPSTNEQFF.

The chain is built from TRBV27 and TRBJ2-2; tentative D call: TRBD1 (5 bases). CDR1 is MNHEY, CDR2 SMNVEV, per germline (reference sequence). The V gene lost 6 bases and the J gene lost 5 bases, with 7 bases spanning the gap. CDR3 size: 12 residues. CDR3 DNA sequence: TGTGCCAGCAGCCAGGGAACCGGGGAGCTGTTTTTT. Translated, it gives CASSQGTGELFF.

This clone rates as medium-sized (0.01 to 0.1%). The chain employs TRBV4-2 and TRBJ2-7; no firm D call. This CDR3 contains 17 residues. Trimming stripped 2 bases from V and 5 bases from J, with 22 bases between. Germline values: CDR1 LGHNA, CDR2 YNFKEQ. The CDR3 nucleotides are TGTGCCAGCAGCCAAAGTTCTGCGGAACAAATGATACACGAGCAGTACTTC. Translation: CASSQSSAEQMIHEQYF.

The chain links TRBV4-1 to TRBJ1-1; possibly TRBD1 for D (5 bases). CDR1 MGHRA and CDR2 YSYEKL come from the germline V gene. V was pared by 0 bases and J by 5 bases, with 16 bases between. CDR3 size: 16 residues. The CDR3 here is CASSQDRGRVRTEAFF. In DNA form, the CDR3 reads TGCGCCAGCAGCCAAGATAGAGGCAGGGTGAGGACTGAAGCTTTCTTT.

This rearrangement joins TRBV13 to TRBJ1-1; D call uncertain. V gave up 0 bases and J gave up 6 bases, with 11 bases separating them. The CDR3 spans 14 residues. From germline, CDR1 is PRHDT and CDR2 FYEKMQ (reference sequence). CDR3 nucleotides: TGTGCCAGCAGCTTAGGGACCCTGGGCGCTGAAGCTTTCTTT. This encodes CASSLGTLGAEAFF.

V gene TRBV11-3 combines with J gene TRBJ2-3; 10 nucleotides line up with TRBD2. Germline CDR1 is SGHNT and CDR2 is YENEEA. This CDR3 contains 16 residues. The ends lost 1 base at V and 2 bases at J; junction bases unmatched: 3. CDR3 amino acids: CASSLGTSGSTDTQYF. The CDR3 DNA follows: TGTGCCAGCAGCTTAGGGACTAGCGGTTCCACAGATACGCAGTATTTT.

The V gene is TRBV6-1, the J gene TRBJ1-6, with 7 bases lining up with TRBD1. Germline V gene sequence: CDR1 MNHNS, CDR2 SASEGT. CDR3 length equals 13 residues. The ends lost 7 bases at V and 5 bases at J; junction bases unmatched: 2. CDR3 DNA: TGTGCCAGCAAAGGACAGGATAATTCACCCCTCCACTTT. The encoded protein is CASKGQDNSPLHF.

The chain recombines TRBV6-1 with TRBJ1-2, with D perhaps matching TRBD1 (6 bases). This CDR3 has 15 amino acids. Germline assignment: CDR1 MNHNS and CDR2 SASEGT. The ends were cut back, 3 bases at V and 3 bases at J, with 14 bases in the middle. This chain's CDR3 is CASSDAGRGDYGYTF. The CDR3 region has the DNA TGTGCCAGCAGTGATGCGGGCAGGGGTGACTATGGCTACACCTTC.

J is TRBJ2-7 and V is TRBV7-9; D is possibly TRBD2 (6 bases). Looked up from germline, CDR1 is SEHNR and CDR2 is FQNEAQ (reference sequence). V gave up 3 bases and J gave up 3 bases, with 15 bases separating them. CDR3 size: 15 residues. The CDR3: CASSFRGTRGYEQYF. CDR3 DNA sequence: TGTGCCAGCAGCTTCCGGGGGACGCGGGGCTACGAGCAGTACTTC.

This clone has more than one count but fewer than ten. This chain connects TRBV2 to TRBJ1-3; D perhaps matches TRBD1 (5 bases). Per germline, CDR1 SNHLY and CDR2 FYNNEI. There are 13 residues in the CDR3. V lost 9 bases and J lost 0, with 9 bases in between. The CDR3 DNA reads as TGTGCCAGAGGGGCGATCTCTGGAAACACCATATATTTT. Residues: CARGAISGNTIYF.

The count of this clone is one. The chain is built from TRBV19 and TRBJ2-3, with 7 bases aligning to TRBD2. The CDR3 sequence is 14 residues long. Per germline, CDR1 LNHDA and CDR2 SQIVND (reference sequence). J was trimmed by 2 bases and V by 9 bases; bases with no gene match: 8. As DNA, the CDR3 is TGTGCCAGCCACAGCAGCGGGGACACAGATACGCAGTATTTT. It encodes CASHSSGDTDTQYF. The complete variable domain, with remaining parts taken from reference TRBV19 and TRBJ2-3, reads DGGITQSPKYLFRKEGQNVTLSCEQNLNHDAMYWYRQDPGQGLRLIYYSQIVNDFQKGDIAEGYSVSREKKESFPLTVTSAQKNPTAFYLCASHSSGDTDTQYFGPGTRLTVL.

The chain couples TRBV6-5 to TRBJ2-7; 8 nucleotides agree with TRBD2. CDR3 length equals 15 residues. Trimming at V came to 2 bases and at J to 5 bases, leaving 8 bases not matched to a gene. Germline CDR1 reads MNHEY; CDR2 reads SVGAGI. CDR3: CASSYVAGRPDEQYF. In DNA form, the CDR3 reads TGTGCCAGCAGTTACGTAGCGGGGCGCCCTGACGAGCAGTACTTC.

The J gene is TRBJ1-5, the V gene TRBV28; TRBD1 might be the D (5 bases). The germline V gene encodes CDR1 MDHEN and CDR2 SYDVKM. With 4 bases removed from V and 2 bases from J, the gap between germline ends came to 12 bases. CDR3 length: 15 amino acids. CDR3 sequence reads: CASSSWQGGNQPQHF. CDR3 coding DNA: TGTGCCAGCAGTTCGTGGCAGGGTGGCAATCAGCCCCAGCATTTT.

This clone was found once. CDR3 in amino acids: CASSHDRGGQFF. The CDR3 DNA follows: TGCGCCAGCAGCCATGACAGGGGAGGGCAGTTCTTC. This sequence joins TRBV5-1 and TRBJ2-1; 8 nucleotides line up with TRBD1. This CDR3 spans 12 amino acids. Losses at the gene ends were 4 bases for V and 12 bases for J; bases not matched to a gene: 6. Germline lookup yields CDR1 SGHRS and CDR2 YFSETQ.

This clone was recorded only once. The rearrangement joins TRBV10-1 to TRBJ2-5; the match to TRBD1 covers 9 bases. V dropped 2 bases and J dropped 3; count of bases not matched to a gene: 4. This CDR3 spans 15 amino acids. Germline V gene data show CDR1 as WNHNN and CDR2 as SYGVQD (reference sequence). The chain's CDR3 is CASSEGQGLEETQYF. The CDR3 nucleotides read TGCGCCAGCAGTGAGGGACAGGGGTTGGAAGAGACCCAGTACTTC.

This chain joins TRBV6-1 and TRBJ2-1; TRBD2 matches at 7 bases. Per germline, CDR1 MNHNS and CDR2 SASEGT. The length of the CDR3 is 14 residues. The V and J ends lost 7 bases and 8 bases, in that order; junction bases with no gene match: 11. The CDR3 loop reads CASNQGRASDEQFF. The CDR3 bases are TGTGCCAGCAACCAAGGGAGGGCTTCGGATGAGCAGTTCTTC.

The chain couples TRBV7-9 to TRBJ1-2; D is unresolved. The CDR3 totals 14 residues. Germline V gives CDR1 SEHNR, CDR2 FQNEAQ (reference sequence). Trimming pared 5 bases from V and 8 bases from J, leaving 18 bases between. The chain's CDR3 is CASSKITGSWGYTF. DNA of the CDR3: TGTGCCAGCAGCAAGATTACGGGATCGTGGGGCTACACCTTC.

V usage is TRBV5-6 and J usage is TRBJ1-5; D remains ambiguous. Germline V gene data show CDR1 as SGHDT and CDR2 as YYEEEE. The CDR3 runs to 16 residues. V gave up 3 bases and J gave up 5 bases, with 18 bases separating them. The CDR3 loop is CASSSDRDGIYQPQHF. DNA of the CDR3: TGTGCCAGCAGCTCGGACCGGGATGGGATATATCAGCCCCAGCATTTT.